This T cell receptor beta chain was obtained from a study of blood T cells in healthy people across ages. Study conclusions and caveats: The study could not conclusively compare naive and antigen-experienced cells, given its unsorted PBMCs.

With regard to this clonotype: The antigen is not known.

The authors extracted at least 5 micrograms of total RNA per sample. The CDR3 loop spans 14 amino acids. Trimming took off 0 bases at V and 4 bases at J, with 9 bases between the two ends. Germline loops: CDR1 LGHDT, CDR2 YNNKEL (reference sequence). A second roughly 6 to 12 cycle PCR used barcoded and J-beta primers. A template-switch adaptor with 12 random nucleotides tagged each cDNA molecule. TCRdb reprocessed the 5' RACE reads via MiXCR and lists one record per CDR3 protein. The data hold over 700,000 distinct CDR3 sequences, with around 25% observed a single time. Separately, the same data were catalogued under a study of T cells of mothers and their children. From that report: Donation came from a few healthy Caucasian mothers together with their six children.

The chain uses TRBV3-1 and TRBJ2-5; no reliable D call. The receptor was isolated from a boy aged 5-17 years in good health. The sequenced sample was blood. CDR3 in DNA: TGTGCCAGCAGCCAAGATTATACTGCAGAGACCCAGTACTTC. Its protein is CASSQDYTAETQYF.